The 29 T cell receptor beta chains below were found in one sample sequenced in a study of T cell changes during pregnancy in multiple sclerosis. Using immunoSEQ multiplex PCR, the repertoire was profiled, and TCRdb retains in-frame clones only, with some absent. This table holds approximately 65,000 clones, over 95% found once. The sample was CD8+ T cells from peripheral blood mononuclear cells, taken after pregnancy. These receptors all come from a female donor with multiple sclerosis, enrolled in a pregnancy study.

The V call is TRBV6-6, the J call TRBJ2-2; D not certain. Germline V gives CDR1 MNHNY, CDR2 SVGAGI (reference sequence). CDR3 length: 14 amino acids. V was shortened by 0 bases and J by 9 bases, with 11 bases between the two germline ends. The DNA for the CDR3 is TGTGCCAGCAGTTACTCTGTGTCCCTCCGGGAGCTGTTTTTT. It encodes CASSYSVSLRELFF.

The gene calls are TRBV5-1 and TRBJ2-1; D is ambiguous. Germline V gene data show CDR1 as SGHRS and CDR2 as YFSETQ. The CDR3 is 13 amino acids. Trimming stripped 4 bases from V and 3 bases from J, with 8 bases between. The CDR3, as DNA: TGCGCCAGCAGCCCCCCAGACTACAATGAGCAGTTCTTC. Translation gives CASSPPDYNEQFF.

The chain joins TRBV19 to TRBJ2-7; D perhaps matches TRBD2 (7 bases). Germline V gene data show CDR1 as LNHDA and CDR2 as SQIVND (reference sequence). V was shortened by 6 bases and J by 6 bases, with 15 bases between the two germline ends. This CDR3 has 13 residues. CDR3 sequence reads: CASSPWGGGEQYF. As DNA, the CDR3 is TGTGCCAGTAGCCCCTGGGGGGGCGGCGAGCAGTACTTC. The full variable domain, in which reference TRBV19 and TRBJ2-7 provide the parts outside the CDR3, is DGGITQSPKYLFRKEGQNVTLSCEQNLNHDAMYWYRQDPGQGLRLIYYSQIVNDFQKGDIAEGYSVSREKKESFPLTVTSAQKNPTAFYLCASSPWGGGEQYFGPGTRLTVT.

The V and J genes are TRBV10-3 and TRBJ1-5; D uncertain. The CDR3 consists of 13 residues. Looked up from germline, CDR1 is ENHRY and CDR2 is SYGVKD. V was clipped by 2 bases and J by 4 bases, with 6 bases between them. DNA of the CDR3: TGTGCCATCAGTGAGCGGGGAAATCAGCCCCAGCATTTT. Its protein product is CAISERGNQPQHF.

The CDR3 loop reads CASSLGQSNEQYF. The CDR3 DNA is TGTGCCAGCAGTTTGGGGCAGAGTAACGAGCAGTACTTC. J is TRBJ2-7 and V is TRBV27; the D gene is possibly TRBD1 (5 bases). Between the trimmed V and J ends, which lost 3 bases and 5 bases, there was a span of 11 bases. CDR1 and CDR2 (germline): MNHEY, SMNVEV (reference sequence). CDR3 size: 13 residues.

The chain is built from TRBV27 and TRBJ2-7, with 14 bases fitting TRBD2. Germline CDR1 reads MNHEY; CDR2 reads SMNVEV (reference sequence). The CDR3 totals 17 residues. J gave up 4 bases and V 5 bases, and 10 bases lay outside the gene matches. Here the CDR3 reads CASSPTGLAGAGYEQYF. As DNA, the CDR3 is TGTGCCAGCAGTCCTACGGGACTAGCGGGAGCGGGTTACGAGCAGTACTTC.

The V call is TRBV5-8, the J call TRBJ1-1, with D hard to call. The CDR3 is 13 amino acids. V shed 0 bases and J shed 7 bases, with 10 bases lying between them. Germline assignment: CDR1 SGHTS and CDR2 YDEGEE. CDR3 amino acids: CASSLGATIEAFF. CDR3 DNA: TGTGCCAGCAGCTTGGGGGCTACAATTGAAGCTTTCTTT.

The CDR3 DNA sequence: TGTGCCAGCAGCTTGCCAGAGAACACTGAAGCTTTCTTT. This sequence encodes CASSLPENTEAFF. The chain is built from TRBV5-4 and TRBJ1-1; D remains ambiguous. Germline values: CDR1 SGHNT, CDR2 YYREEE (reference sequence). This CDR3 region has 13 residues. V was trimmed by 1 base and J by 1 base, leaving 5 bases between them.

Remarks on this clone: The same CDR3 is also encoded by other DNA sequences in this sample. The chain has TRBV28 and TRBJ1-1, with D possibly being TRBD1 (6 bases). This CDR3 is built from 14 residues. Germline V gene data show CDR1 as MDHEN and CDR2 as SYDVKM. Trimming stripped 6 bases from V and 1 base from J, with 12 bases between. CDR3 region: CASSFRGGNTEAFF. Written as DNA, the CDR3 is TGTGCCAGCAGCTTTAGAGGGGGGAACACTGAAGCTTTCTTT.

The chain carries TRBV28 and TRBJ2-5, with 11 bases matching TRBD2. The trim removed 0 bases at V and 5 bases at J, leaving 11 bases unmatched. The CDR3 extends over 18 amino acids. Per germline, CDR1 MDHEN and CDR2 SYDVKM. The CDR3 here is CASSLWLAGGGVLETQYF. CDR3 DNA: TGTGCCAGCAGTTTATGGCTAGCGGGAGGAGGGGTGTTGGAGACCCAGTACTTC.

The V gene is TRBV9, the J gene TRBJ2-3, with TRBD2 matching over 13 bases. The CDR3 runs to 16 residues. Trimming cost V 4 bases and J 2 bases; bases outside gene matches: 4. Looked up from germline, CDR1 is SGDLS and CDR2 is YYNGEE. The CDR3 DNA follows: TGTGCCAGCAGCCCCGGGACTAGCGGGGTCACAGATACGCAGTATTTT. This encodes CASSPGTSGVTDTQYF.

The chain combines TRBV28 with TRBJ1-2; 7 bases agree with TRBD1. Germline CDR1 is MDHEN and CDR2 is SYDVKM. This CDR3 is built from 13 residues. V lost 2 bases, J lost 9 bases, and 6 bases stayed unmatched. The CDR3 protein is CASSLQGEGSYTF. CDR3 sequence (DNA): TGTGCCAGCAGTTTACAGGGGGAAGGAAGCTACACCTTC.

This clone was counted once. This chain connects TRBV28 to TRBJ2-1; 10 nucleotides align to TRBD1. V lost 2 bases and J lost 9; bases outside the gene matches: 13. Germline V lookup: CDR1 MDHEN, CDR2 SYDVKM. There are 17 residues in the CDR3. Here the CDR3 DNA reads TGTGCCAGCAGTTTAATGGACGCGGGACAGGGGTGGCTTGAGCAGTTCTTC. Translating it yields CASSLMDAGQGWLEQFF.

The rearrangement uses TRBV19 and TRBJ2-7; the match to TRBD1 covers 9 bases. CDR1 and CDR2 from the germline V gene are LNHDA and SQIVND (reference sequence). J was trimmed by 3 bases and V by 3 bases; bases with no gene match: 6. The CDR3 is 15 amino acids. CDR3 protein: CASSIGTGLDYEQYF. CDR3 nucleotide sequence: TGTGCCAGTAGTATTGGGACAGGGTTGGACTACGAGCAGTACTTC.

The genes are TRBV19 and TRBJ2-2, with a tentative D call TRBD2 (5 bases). V was shortened by 3 bases and J by 4 bases, with 9 bases between the two germline ends. Germline CDR1 LNHDA, CDR2 SQIVND (reference sequence). The CDR3 sequence is 14 residues long. CDR3 region: CASSIAGFTGELFF. In DNA, the CDR3 is TGTGCCAGTAGTATTGCGGGTTTCACCGGGGAGCTGTTTTTT.

The V gene is TRBV5-1, the J gene TRBJ2-5; D is unresolved. V was cut by 1 base and J by 2 bases, with 12 bases left in between. The CDR3 has 15 amino acids. Per the germline V gene, CDR1 is SGHRS and CDR2 is YFSETQ. CDR3 DNA: TGCGCCAGCAGCTTGAGTGAGATTTATCAAGAGACCCAGTACTTC. Protein: CASSLSEIYQETQYF.

The V and J genes are TRBV29-1 and TRBJ2-1; TRBD2 aligns across 10 bases. This CDR3 is 14 amino acids long. In germline, CDR1 is SQVTM, CDR2 ANQGSEA. The trim removed 7 bases at V and 3 bases at J, leaving 6 bases unmatched. CDR3 region: CSATGLADYNEQFF. CDR3 sequence (DNA): TGCAGCGCTACAGGACTAGCGGACTACAATGAGCAGTTCTTC.

In DNA, the CDR3 is TGTGCCAGCAGTTCGCGTCGGGGGGCACCTGGCTACACCTTC. It is translated as CASSSRRGAPGYTF. The genes are TRBV7-6 and TRBJ1-2; possible D gene TRBD1, 6 bases. V dropped 6 bases and J dropped 7 bases, with 18 bases sitting between them. The germline gives CDR1 SGHVS, CDR2 FNYEAQ. The CDR3 is 14 residues long. The full variable domain, its missing parts supplied by reference TRBV7-6 and TRBJ1-2, is GAGVSQSPRYKVTKRGQDVALRCDPISGHVSLYWYRQALGQGPEFLTYFNYEAQQDKSGLPNDRFSAERPEGSISTLTIQRTEQRDSAMYRCASSSRRGAPGYTFGSGTRLTVV.

J is TRBJ2-2 and V is TRBV19; no definite D call. This CDR3 contains 14 residues. The V end lost 3 bases, the J end lost 7 bases, and 12 bases lay between the germline ends. The V gene's germline CDR1 is LNHDA and CDR2 SQIVND (reference sequence). CDR3 bases: TGTGCCAGTAGTATTTACAGCACCGGCGGGGAGCTGTTTTTT. As protein: CASSIYSTGGELFF.

The rearrangement uses TRBV7-9 and TRBJ2-5, with TRBD2 matching over 10 bases. CDR1 is SEHNR and CDR2 is FQNEAQ in the germline V gene (reference sequence). This CDR3 has 16 amino acids. The J segment lost 0 bases and the V segment lost 1 base, leaving 2 bases of the junction unmatched. DNA for the CDR3: TGTGCCAGCAGCTTAGGGACTAGCGGCGACCAAGAGACCCAGTACTTC. Translating gives CASSLGTSGDQETQYF.

This clone was detected once. The chain joins TRBV14 to TRBJ2-7, with TRBD1 identical over 7 bases. Trimming at V came to 4 bases and at J to 7 bases, leaving 7 bases not matched to a gene. The CDR3 spans 13 residues. Per the germline V gene, CDR1 is SGHDN and CDR2 is FVKESK. The CDR3 region is CASSLTGVSEQYF. In nucleotides, the CDR3 is TGTGCCAGCAGCCTTACAGGGGTTAGTGAGCAGTACTTC.

The chain combines TRBV5-4 with TRBJ2-5; 12 positions match TRBD2. CDR1 is SGHNT and CDR2 is YYREEE in the germline V gene (reference sequence). V lost 4 bases and J lost 2; bases outside the gene matches: 9. The CDR3 sequence is 17 residues long. The CDR3 nucleotides are TGTGCCAGCAGCGGCGGACTAGCGGGACCCACGCAAGAGACCCAGTACTTC. Translating gives CASSGGLAGPTQETQYF.

The CDR3 DNA is TGTGCCAGTAGCGGTAGCTCCTACAATGAGCAGTTCTTC. Protein sequence: CASSGSSYNEQFF. The genes are TRBV19 and TRBJ2-1; D gene unclear. The germline V and J ends were trimmed by 6 bases and 0 bases, with 6 bases remaining between them. There are 13 residues in the CDR3. Germline lookup yields CDR1 LNHDA and CDR2 SQIVND (reference sequence).

The J gene is TRBJ2-2, the V gene TRBV19, with D maybe TRBD2 (6 bases). Trimming shortened V by 5 bases and J by 3 bases, and 13 bases separated the two germline ends. The CDR3 sequence is 15 residues long. From germline, CDR1 is LNHDA and CDR2 SQIVND (reference sequence). CDR3 protein: CASSLSSAHTGELFF. The CDR3 nucleotides are TGTGCCAGTAGTTTGTCTAGCGCCCACACCGGGGAGCTGTTTTTT.

The CDR3 nucleotides are TGTGCCAGTAGTATGACAGGGTATGGGGTCAATGAGCAGTTCTTC. It translates to CASSMTGYGVNEQFF. The chain has TRBV19 and TRBJ2-1; 7 bases line up with TRBD1. CDR1 is LNHDA and CDR2 is SQIVND in the germline V gene (reference sequence). After removal of 3 bases from V and 6 bases from J, the junction contained 8 bases not matched to a gene. This CDR3 contains 15 residues.

The chain joins TRBV15 to TRBJ2-3; 9 bases line up with TRBD2. Trimming at V came to 1 base and at J to 0 bases, leaving 8 bases not matched to a gene. Per the germline V gene, CDR1 is LNHNV and CDR2 is YYDKDF (reference sequence). CDR3 length: 18 amino acids. CDR3 protein: CATSRGQREAGSTDTQYF. DNA for the CDR3: TGTGCCACCAGCAGAGGACAGCGGGAGGCCGGTAGCACAGATACGCAGTATTTT.

This clone has only one observation. A read error may account for a junction end that differs from germline. The chain carries TRBV6-1 and TRBJ2-1, with 8 bases identical to TRBD1. CDR3 length: 12 residues. From germline, CDR1 is MNHNS and CDR2 SASEGT. The DNA of the CDR3 is TGTGCCAGCAGTCCCCCCGGCAGGGGGCTTCTCTTC. Residues: CASSPPGRGLLF.

The chain recombines TRBV2 with TRBJ2-7; 7 positions agree with TRBD1. Germline assignment: CDR1 SNHLY and CDR2 FYNNEI. V lost 5 bases, J lost 5 bases, and 9 bases stayed unmatched. CDR3 size: 14 residues. Here the CDR3 reads CASSSDRRSNEQYF. CDR3 DNA sequence: TGTGCCAGCAGTTCGGACAGGCGGTCTAACGAGCAGTACTTC.

This chain connects TRBV27 to TRBJ1-5; 10 bases match TRBD1. Trimming cost V 5 bases and J 7 bases; bases outside gene matches: 8. CDR1 is MNHEY, CDR2 SMNVEV, per germline (reference sequence). This CDR3 is built from 15 residues. The CDR3 protein is CASSPTDRGVQPQHF. CDR3 bases: TGTGCCAGCAGTCCGACGGACAGGGGGGTGCAGCCCCAGCATTTT.